Detailed here is one T cell receptor (beta chain). Its antigen is unidentified. Germline CDR1 SNHLY, CDR2 FYNNEI. Trimming removed 3 bases at V and 5 bases at J, with 14 bases between. The CDR3 loop spans 14 amino acids. Here immunoSEQ multiplex PCR was the method, and the copy in TCRdb shows in-frame clones only, minus some. The sample carries 2 million to 2.5 million clones, over 85% recorded once. These data belong to a study of shared clonotypes between healthy human individuals. Study overall: The donor group consisted of two women and a few men, aged 18 to 49.

Study-wide findings and caveats: Sequencing depth was a factor that was expected to affect clonotype sharing among donors. Rarefaction analysis demonstrated incomplete sorted-subset sequencing notwithstanding large depth. In contrast to clonotypes shared by all four donors, non-shared clonotypes had lower generation probabilities.

The receptor comes from a man younger than 30 in good health. Sequenced: naive CD4+ T cells sorted from blood. The sample's subset: CD45RA+ positively selected. The V call is TRBV2, the J call TRBJ2-7; D may be TRBD1 (5 bases). CDR3 DNA: TGTGCCAGCAGTGATGGCGGCAGGGTCAACGAGCAGTACTTC. Its translation: CASSDGGRVNEQYF.